The 13 T cell receptor beta chains reported below all come from one sample, sequenced in a study of blood T cell repertoires in COVID-19. Data came from immunoSEQ multiplex PCR; TCRdb stores just in-frame clones and leaves some out. The table has more than 100,000 clones, 89% seen once; the top ten hold about 3.5%. What was sequenced was peripheral blood. The source of these receptors is a woman aged 55-70 years with acute or convalescent COVID-19.

The chain uses TRBV7-9 and TRBJ2-2; 7 nucleotides agree with TRBD1. Germline V gives CDR1 SEHNR, CDR2 FQNEAQ (reference sequence). The CDR3 is made up of 13 amino acids. The V segment lost 6 bases and the J segment 6 bases; nucleotides outside the gene matches: 4. For the CDR3, the DNA is TGTGCCAGCAGACAGGGGTACGCCGGGGAGCTGTTTTTT. Translating gives CASRQGYAGELFF.

The V gene is TRBV9, the J gene TRBJ2-1; TRBD2 matches at 10 bases. Germline V lookup: CDR1 SGDLS, CDR2 YYNGEE. V lost 3 bases and J lost 4; bases outside the gene matches: 4. The CDR3 extends over 15 amino acids. CDR3 sequence reads: CASSASSGGYNEQFF. CDR3 DNA: TGTGCCAGCAGCGCCTCTAGCGGGGGTTACAATGAGCAGTTCTTC. Full variable domain (outside the CDR3, taken from reference TRBV9 and TRBJ2-1): DSGVTQTPKHLITATGQRVTLRCSPRSGDLSVYWYQQSLDQGLQFLIQYYNGEERAKGNILERFSAQQFPDLHSELNLSSLELGDSALYFCASSASSGGYNEQFFGPGTRLTVL.

The chain recombines TRBV5-8 with TRBJ1-2; 8 nucleotides align to TRBD1. CDR1 and CDR2 from the germline V gene are SGHTS and YDEGEE. Trimming at V came to 3 bases and at J to 4 bases, leaving 5 bases not matched to a gene. CDR3 length equals 14 residues. CDR3 sequence (DNA): TGTGCCAGCAGCTCGTCAGGGGGCCGCTATGGCTACACCTTC. Residues: CASSSSGGRYGYTF. The entire variable domain, with the rest obtained from reference TRBV5-8 and TRBJ1-2, is as follows: EAGVTQSPTHLIKTRGQQATLRCSPISGHTSVYWYQQALGLGLQFLLWYDEGEERNRGNFPPRFSGRQFPNYSSELNVNALELEDSALYLCASSSSGGRYGYTFGSGTRLTVV.

The chain combines TRBV5-1 with TRBJ2-1; TRBD2 agrees at 9 bases. The length of the CDR3 is 15 residues. The germline gives CDR1 SGHRS, CDR2 YFSETQ. V was clipped by 4 bases and J by 3 bases; unmatched bases: 5. The CDR3 sequence is CASSPTSGLYNEQFF. CDR3 coding DNA: TGCGCCAGCAGCCCCACTAGCGGGCTCTACAATGAGCAGTTCTTC.

This sequence joins TRBV6-5 and TRBJ2-3; possible D gene TRBD2, 6 bases. This CDR3 spans 14 amino acids. CDR1 is MNHEY and CDR2 is SVGAGI in the germline V gene. Trimming pared 2 bases from V and 3 bases from J, leaving 9 bases between. The CDR3 DNA reads as TGTGCCAGCAGTTACGAGACTAGGACAGATACGCAGTATTTT. Protein product: CASSYETRTDTQYF.

The table lists this clone with a count of one. In nucleotides, the CDR3 is TGTGCCAGCAGCCAAGATCACGGACAGTCCAAAAACAGGGCGCAGTATTTT. It yields the protein CASSQDHGQSKNRAQYF. The gene calls are TRBV14 and TRBJ2-3, with a tentative D call TRBD1 (6 bases). The CDR3 sequence is 17 residues long. V was cut by 0 bases and J by 10 bases, with 23 bases left in between. Looked up from germline, CDR1 is SGHDN and CDR2 is FVKESK.

V is TRBV5-1 and J is TRBJ2-1; 7 bases align to TRBD2. The germline gives CDR1 SGHRS, CDR2 YFSETQ. Trimming removed 4 bases from V and 6 bases from J; junction bases left unmatched: 13. The CDR3 has 16 residues. This CDR3 is CASSDQLAGVGNEQFF. DNA for the CDR3: TGCGCCAGCAGCGACCAACTTGCGGGAGTAGGCAATGAGCAGTTCTTC.

The chain employs TRBV5-1 and TRBJ1-1; unclear D gene. The V end lost 5 bases, the J end lost 10 bases, and 15 bases lay between the germline ends. The germline CDR1 and CDR2 sequences are SGHRS and YFSETQ. CDR3 length: 12 residues. The CDR3 spells CASRWTGNGAFF. The CDR3 DNA is TGCGCCAGCAGATGGACCGGGAATGGAGCTTTCTTT.

The V gene is TRBV11-2, the J gene TRBJ1-4; no reliable D call. CDR1 and CDR2 from the germline V gene are SGHAT and FQNNGV. With 0 bases removed from V and 8 bases from J, the gap between germline ends came to 10 bases. This CDR3 has 14 amino acids. CDR3 DNA: TGTGCCAGCAGCTTAGAAGGGAGAGGGGAAAAACTGTTTTTT. Translating gives CASSLEGRGEKLFF.

The chain recombines TRBV11-3 with TRBJ2-5; 14 bases agree with TRBD2. The germline CDR1 and CDR2 sequences are SGHNT and YENEEA. After removal of 5 bases from V and 5 bases from J, the junction contained 10 bases not matched to a gene. The CDR3 loop spans 17 amino acids. The CDR3 loop reads CASSPGLAGAMEETQYF. The DNA for the CDR3 is TGTGCCAGCAGCCCGGGACTAGCGGGAGCGATGGAGGAGACCCAGTACTTC.

V and J are TRBV3-1 (or the pseudogene TRBV3-2) and TRBJ2-5, with D possibly TRBD2 on 6 matching bases. Germline CDR1 and CDR2: LGHDT and YNNKEL (reference sequence). Trimming removed 1 base at V and 1 base at J, with 10 bases between. The CDR3 sequence is 15 residues long. CDR3 region: CASSQGVAVQETQYF. CDR3 DNA: TGTGCCAGCAGCCAAGGGGTAGCGGTCCAAGAGACCCAGTACTTC.

The chain carries TRBV29-1 and TRBJ2-3; D gene ambiguous. Germline CDR1 is SQVTM and CDR2 is ANQGSEA. V lost 4 bases and J lost 5, with 19 bases in between. This CDR3 comprises 15 residues. CDR3 sequence reads: CSVGGSDSMEDTQYF. The DNA for the CDR3 is TGCAGCGTTGGAGGCAGCGACTCCATGGAAGATACGCAGTATTTT.

The chain couples TRBV2 to TRBJ1-2; D ambiguous. This CDR3 is 10 amino acids long. In germline, CDR1 is SNHLY, CDR2 FYNNEI. The V gene lost 5 bases and the J gene lost 9 bases, with 7 bases spanning the gap. The CDR3 nucleotides read TGTGCCAGCAGTCTCGACAGCTACACCTTC. Translation gives CASSLDSYTF.